The 14 T cell receptor beta chains listed next were all sequenced from one sample in a study of siplizumab effects on memory and regulatory T cells. The method was immunoSEQ multiplex PCR; TCRdb's version includes in-frame clones alone and lacks a portion of them. Among just over 60,000 clones listed, 79% were seen once. Sequencing was performed on memory CD4+ T cells sorted from blood. Receptors originate from a human donor in good health.

The chain recombines TRBV7-9 with TRBJ2-2; D not resolved. CDR1 and CDR2 from the germline V gene are SEHNR and FQNEAQ (reference sequence). Trimming cost V 1 base and J 0 bases, with 6 bases left between them. The CDR3 spans 15 residues. The CDR3 DNA follows: TGTGCCAGCAGCTTAGGACGCCCGAACACCGGGGAGCTGTTTTTT. Amino acid sequence: CASSLGRPNTGELFF.

This clone turned up a few times. The genes are TRBV28 and TRBJ2-7; 7 nucleotides match TRBD2. Germline V CDR1 and CDR2: MDHEN, SYDVKM. The J segment lost 6 bases and the V segment lost 8 bases, leaving 13 bases of the junction unmatched. CDR3 size: 14 residues. CDR3 nucleotides: TGTGCCAGCCGACCCGGACTAGTCTCCCTCGAGCAGTACTTC. As protein: CASRPGLVSLEQYF.

The gene calls are TRBV7-2 and TRBJ2-7, with unresolved D. CDR1 and CDR2 from the germline V gene are SGHTA and FQGNSA. The CDR3 is 13 amino acids. V shed 2 bases and J shed 3 bases, with 8 bases lying between them. CDR3: CASSLSSSYEQYF. DNA of the CDR3: TGTGCCAGCAGCTTATCGTCAAGCTACGAGCAGTACTTC.

The V gene is TRBV5-4, the J gene TRBJ2-7; 8 bases agree with TRBD1. J lost 2 bases, V lost 4 bases, and 5 bases had no gene match. Germline V gene lookup returns CDR1 SGHNT and CDR2 YYREEE (reference sequence). The CDR3 runs to 14 residues. CDR3 DNA sequence: TGTGCCAGCAGCCCGACAGGGGCGCCCTACGAGCAGTACTTC. It yields the protein CASSPTGAPYEQYF. The complete variable domain, with remaining parts taken from reference TRBV5-4 and TRBJ2-7, reads ETGVTQSPTHLIKTRGQQVTLRCSSQSGHNTVSWYQQALGQGPQFIFQYYREEENGRGNFPPRFSGLQFPNYSSELNVNALELDDSALYLCASSPTGAPYEQYFGPGTRLTVT.

The CDR3 coding sequence is TGTGCCAGCTCACTTAATTCCGGGGCGGCTTTCTTT. This translates into CASSLNSGAAFF. The rearrangement uses TRBV18 and TRBJ1-1; TRBD1 is a possible D gene (5 bases). The ends were cut back, 4 bases at V and 11 bases at J, with 14 bases in the middle. The length of the CDR3 is 12 residues. Germline V gives CDR1 KGHSH, CDR2 LQKENI.

J is TRBJ2-5 and V is TRBV2; 8 positions agree with TRBD1. This CDR3 contains 12 residues. Trimming took 4 bases from V and 6 from J; bases not matched to a gene: 1. CDR1 is SNHLY, CDR2 FYNNEI, per germline. CDR3 region: CASSGRGQTQYF. Written as DNA, the CDR3 is TGTGCCAGCAGTGGCAGGGGGCAGACCCAGTACTTC.

This clone was picked up one time. The CDR3 DNA sequence: TGTGCCAGCAGGGTGGCGGGCAATCAGCCCCAGCATTTT. This encodes CASRVAGNQPQHF. The chain couples TRBV5-8 to TRBJ1-5, with D unclear. There are 13 residues in the CDR3. V gave up 5 bases and J gave up 2 bases, with 8 bases separating them. Per germline, CDR1 SGHTS and CDR2 YDEGEE.

The rearrangement uses TRBV27 and TRBJ1-2; weak D call: TRBD1 (5 bases). V was clipped by 0 bases and J by 7 bases, with 15 bases between them. Germline CDR1 is MNHEY and CDR2 is SMNVEV (reference sequence). The CDR3 runs to 15 residues. The CDR3 here is CASSLSRDFSGGYTF. CDR3 coding DNA: TGTGCCAGCAGTTTATCGAGGGACTTTAGTGGTGGCTACACCTTC.

The chain employs TRBV9 and TRBJ1-2, with TRBD1 identical over 11 bases. Per the germline V gene, CDR1 is SGDLS and CDR2 is YYNGEE. The V segment lost 0 bases and the J segment 8 bases; nucleotides outside the gene matches: 3. The CDR3 is made up of 14 amino acids. The CDR3 bases are TGTGCCAGCAGCGTAGTGGGACAGGGGGACGGCTACACCTTC. Translation gives CASSVVGQGDGYTF. The variable domain in full, completed from reference TRBV9 and TRBJ1-2, reads DSGVTQTPKHLITATGQRVTLRCSPRSGDLSVYWYQQSLDQGLQFLIQYYNGEERAKGNILERFSAQQFPDLHSELNLSSLELGDSALYFCASSVVGQGDGYTFGSGTRLTVV.

The V gene is TRBV5-4, the J gene TRBJ2-7, with 7 nucleotides matching TRBD1. The V gene's germline CDR1 is SGHNT and CDR2 YYREEE (reference sequence). V dropped 0 bases and J dropped 4; count of bases not matched to a gene: 4. CDR3 length equals 14 residues. The DNA of the CDR3 is TGTGCCAGCAGCTTGGGACAGGGAGTATACGAGCAGTACTTC. It yields the protein CASSLGQGVYEQYF.

This clone was seen only a few times. The rearrangement joins TRBV5-1 to TRBJ1-1, with D possibly matching TRBD1 (5 bases). The CDR3 totals 15 residues. CDR1 is SGHRS, CDR2 YFSETQ, per germline. V lost 4 bases, J lost 4 bases, and 17 bases lay in between. The CDR3 DNA is TGCGCCAGCAGCAGCATACTAAGGGGTAGCACTGAAGCTTTCTTT. Translation gives CASSSILRGSTEAFF. The full variable domain, its missing parts supplied by reference TRBV5-1 and TRBJ1-1, is KAGVTQTPRYLIKTRGQQVTLSCSPISGHRSVSWYQQTPGQGLQFLFEYFSETQRNKGNFPGRFSGRQFSNSRSEMNVSTLELGDSALYLCASSSILRGSTEAFFGQGTRLTVV.

This clone was seen a few times. The chain links TRBV28 to TRBJ2-5, with D unresolved. V was trimmed by 3 bases and J by 5 bases, leaving 7 bases between them. The CDR3 totals 12 residues. CDR1 and CDR2 from the germline V gene are MDHEN and SYDVKM. The CDR3 bases are TGTGCCAGCAGTTTCTCATCCGAGACCCAGTACTTC. Residues: CASSFSSETQYF.

V usage is TRBV4-3 and J usage is TRBJ1-1; D is perhaps TRBD1 (6 bases). V gave up 0 bases and J gave up 5 bases, with 10 bases separating them. CDR1 and CDR2 (germline): LGHNA, YSLEER. The CDR3 has 14 residues. The CDR3 protein is CASSQDTGRTEAFF. As DNA, the CDR3 is TGCGCCAGCAGCCAAGATACAGGGCGGACTGAAGCTTTCTTT.

V gene TRBV5-4 combines with J gene TRBJ2-3, with D uncertain. The CDR3 sequence is 12 residues long. From germline, CDR1 is SGHNT and CDR2 YYREEE (reference sequence). V lost 0 bases and J 2 bases, leaving 1 base between the germline ends. The CDR3 DNA sequence: TGTGCCAGCAGCTTGGACACAGATACGCAGTATTTT. This translates into CASSLDTDTQYF.